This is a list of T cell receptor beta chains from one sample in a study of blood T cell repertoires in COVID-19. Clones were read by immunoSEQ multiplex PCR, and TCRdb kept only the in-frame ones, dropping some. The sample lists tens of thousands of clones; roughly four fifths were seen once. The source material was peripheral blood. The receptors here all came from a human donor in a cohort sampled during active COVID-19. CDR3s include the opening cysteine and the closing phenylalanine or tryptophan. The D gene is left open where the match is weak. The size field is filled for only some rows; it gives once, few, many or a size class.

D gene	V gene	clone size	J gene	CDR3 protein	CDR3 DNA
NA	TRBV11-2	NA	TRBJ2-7	CASSLAPQGGHEQYF	TGTGCCAGCAGCTTAGCCCCCCAGGGCGGCCACGAGCAGTACTTC
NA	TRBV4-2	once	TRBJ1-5	CASSQSAGQIPSNQPQHF	TGTGCCAGCAGCCAATCTGCTGGACAGATCCCTAGCAATCAGCCCCAGCATTTT
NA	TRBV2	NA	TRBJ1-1	CASKFGKEGNTEAFF	TGTGCCAGCAAATTCGGTAAGGAGGGGAACACTGAAGCTTTCTTT
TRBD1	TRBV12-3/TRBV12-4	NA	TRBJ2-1	CASTRDSYNEQFF	TGTGCCAGCACCCGGGACAGCTACAATGAGCAGTTCTTC
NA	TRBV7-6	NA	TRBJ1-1	CASRPVGGSNVEAFF	TGTGCCAGCAGGCCGGTCGGAGGGAGTAACGTGGAAGCTTTCTTT
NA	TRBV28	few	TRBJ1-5	CASSSRVYSNQPQHF	TGTGCCAGCAGTAGCAGGGTCTATAGCAATCAGCCCCAGCATTTT
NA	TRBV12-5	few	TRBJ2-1	CASGLHTGNEQFF	TGTGCTAGTGGTCTCCATACAGGGAATGAGCAGTTCTTC
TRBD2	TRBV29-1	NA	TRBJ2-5	CSVGEVGGAGETQYF	TGCAGCGTTGGAGAGGTCGGGGGGGCCGGAGAGACCCAGTACTTC
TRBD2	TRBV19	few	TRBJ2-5	CASKSLTSGGGETQYF	TGTGCCAGTAAATCGTTAACGAGCGGGGGTGGAGAGACCCAGTACTTC
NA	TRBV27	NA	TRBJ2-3	CASTSRQFTDTQYF	TGTGCCAGCACCTCCCGACAGTTCACAGATACGCAGTATTTT
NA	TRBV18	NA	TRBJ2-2	CASSPLAPAGTNTGELFF	TGTGCCAGCTCACCCCTGGCTCCGGCAGGGACGAACACCGGGGAGCTGTTTTTT
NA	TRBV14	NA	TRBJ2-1	CASSNAQGPYNEQFF	TGTGCCAGCAGTAACGCACAGGGCCCCTACAATGAGCAGTTCTTC
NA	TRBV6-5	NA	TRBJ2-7	CASRVGGYEPYEQYF	TGTGCCAGCAGGGTAGGAGGCTACGAACCCTACGAGCAGTACTTC
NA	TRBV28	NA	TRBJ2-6	CASWRSGANVLTF	TGTGCCAGCTGGCGGTCTGGGGCCAACGTCCTGACTTTC
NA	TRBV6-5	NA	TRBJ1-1	CASSYSRFISAEAFF	TGTGCCAGCAGTTACTCGAGATTTATCAGCGCGGAAGCTTTCTTT
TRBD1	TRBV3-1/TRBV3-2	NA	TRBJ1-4	CASSLRGQGREKLFF	TGTGCCAGCAGCCTCAGGGGACAGGGGCGAGAAAAACTGTTTTTT
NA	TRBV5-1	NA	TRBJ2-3	CASSFLTADTDTQYF	TGCGCCAGCAGCTTCTTGACAGCCGACACAGATACGCAGTATTTT
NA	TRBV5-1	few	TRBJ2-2	CASSYGQAGTGELFF	TGCGCCAGCAGCTACGGACAGGCGGGAACCGGGGAGCTGTTTTTT
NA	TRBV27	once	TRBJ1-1	CASRRGDTEAFF	TGTGCCAGCAGGCGGGGGGACACTGAAGCTTTCTTT
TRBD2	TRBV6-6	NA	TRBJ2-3	CASSYSRGSVTDTQYF	TGTGCCAGCAGTTACTCGCGGGGGTCGGTAACAGATACGCAGTATTTT
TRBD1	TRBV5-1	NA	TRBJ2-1	CASRLGQGSYNEQFF	TGCGCCAGCAGATTGGGACAGGGGTCCTACAATGAGCAGTTCTTC
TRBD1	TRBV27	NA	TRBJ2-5	CASSLYGTGGLSKETQYF	TGTGCCAGCAGTTTATATGGGACAGGGGGCTTATCTAAAGAGACCCAGTACTTC
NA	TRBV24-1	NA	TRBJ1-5	CATSEFRENSNQPQHF	TGTGCCACCAGTGAATTCAGGGAAAATAGCAATCAGCCCCAGCATTTT
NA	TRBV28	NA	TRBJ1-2	CASSPGFYGYTF	TGTGCCAGCAGTCCCGGGTTCTATGGCTACACCTTC
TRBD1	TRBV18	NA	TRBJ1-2	CASSPQGANGYTF	TGTGCCAGCTCACCACAGGGGGCGAATGGCTACACCTTC
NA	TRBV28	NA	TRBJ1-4	CASSLRLGAGREKLFF	TGTGCCAGCAGTTTACGACTAGGGGCAGGGAGGGAAAAACTGTTTTTT
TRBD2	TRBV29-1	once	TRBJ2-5	CSVEGLAGQETQYF	TGCAGCGTTGAGGGACTAGCGGGCCAAGAGACCCAGTACTTC
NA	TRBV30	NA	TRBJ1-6	CAWVPGVDSPLHF	TGTGCCTGGGTCCCGGGGGTGGATTCACCCCTCCACTTT
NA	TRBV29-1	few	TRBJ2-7	CSALGGGSYSYEQYF	TGCAGCGCCTTAGGTGGGGGGAGCTACTCCTACGAGCAGTACTTC
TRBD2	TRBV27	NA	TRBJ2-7	CASRAGATSYEQYF	TGTGCCAGCAGAGCGGGGGCAACTTCCTACGAGCAGTACTTC
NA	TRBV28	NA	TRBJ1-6	CASSFRFRSPLHF	TGTGCCAGCAGCTTCAGGTTTAGGTCACCCCTCCACTTT
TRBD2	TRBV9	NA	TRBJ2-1	CASSRSGGRFLTDEQFF	TGTGCCAGCAGTAGAAGCGGGGGCCGTTTCCTCACGGATGAGCAGTTCTTC
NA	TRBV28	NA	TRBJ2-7	CASSLWADEQYF	TGTGCCAGCAGTTTATGGGCTGACGAGCAGTACTTC